This entry lists 6 T cell receptor beta chains sequenced from one sample in a study of cytomegalovirus exposure and HLA in healthy donors. The PCR made use of 60 Vbeta and 13 Jbeta primers. Using immunoSEQ multiplex PCR, the repertoire was profiled, and TCRdb retains in-frame clones only, with some absent. This sample has approximately 46,000 clones, with less than 75% found just once. Sample: PBMCs. The source of these receptors is a man aged 30 to 39 in good health and CMV-seronegative.

V is TRBV19 and J is TRBJ2-1; 7 positions agree with TRBD2. The CDR3 runs to 16 residues. The germline CDR1 and CDR2 sequences are LNHDA and SQIVND (reference sequence). J was trimmed by 8 bases and V by 5 bases; bases with no gene match: 15. CDR3 sequence (DNA): TGTGCCAGTAGTCCACTCCCGGGACTAAGTAAGGATGAGCAGTTCTTC. Encoded protein: CASSPLPGLSKDEQFF.

The V call is TRBV15, the J call TRBJ2-2; maybe TRBD2 (5 bases). Trimming took off 1 base at V and 6 bases at J, with 15 bases between the two ends. The germline V gene encodes CDR1 LNHNV and CDR2 YYDKDF (reference sequence). This CDR3 spans 16 amino acids. The CDR3 loop reads CATSRGESALAGELFF. In DNA form, the CDR3 reads TGTGCCACCAGCAGAGGGGAGTCTGCGCTAGCCGGGGAGCTGTTTTTT.

The chain combines TRBV4-2 with TRBJ2-7; tentative D call: TRBD1 (6 bases). The V end lost 1 base, the J end lost 0 bases, and 16 bases lay between the germline ends. Germline V lookup: CDR1 LGHNA, CDR2 YNFKEQ. The CDR3 loop spans 17 amino acids. The CDR3 reads CASSQARGTITSYEQYF. The CDR3 nucleotides read TGTGCCAGCAGCCAAGCCCGAGGGACAATTACCTCCTACGAGCAGTACTTC.

The chain couples TRBV10-1 to TRBJ1-1; maybe TRBD1 (6 bases). Germline assignment: CDR1 WNHNN and CDR2 SYGVQD (reference sequence). V was trimmed by 2 bases and J by 7 bases, leaving 14 bases between them. The CDR3 has 14 amino acids. The CDR3 protein is CASSEQQGLGEAFF. CDR3 nucleotides: TGCGCCAGCAGTGAGCAGCAGGGGCTCGGTGAAGCTTTCTTT.

In this sample, this clone turned up a few times. This chain links TRBV29-1 with TRBJ1-5, with 11 bases lining up with TRBD1. The CDR3 has 13 residues. The germline V gene encodes CDR1 SQVTM and CDR2 ANQGSEA. V was clipped by 6 bases and J by 5 bases; unmatched bases: 3. The CDR3 sequence: CSVGDRGDQPQHF. CDR3 DNA: TGCAGCGTGGGGGACAGGGGGGATCAGCCCCAGCATTTT.

The count of this clone is one. The gene calls are TRBV5-1 and TRBJ1-4; no clear D gene. The germline V gene encodes CDR1 SGHRS and CDR2 YFSETQ. Between the trimmed V and J ends, which lost 2 bases and 0 bases, there was a span of 5 bases. The CDR3 covers 14 residues. CDR3 sequence (DNA): TGCGCCAGCAGCTTTCTTGCAACTAATGAAAAACTGTTTTTT. This translates into CASSFLATNEKLFF.